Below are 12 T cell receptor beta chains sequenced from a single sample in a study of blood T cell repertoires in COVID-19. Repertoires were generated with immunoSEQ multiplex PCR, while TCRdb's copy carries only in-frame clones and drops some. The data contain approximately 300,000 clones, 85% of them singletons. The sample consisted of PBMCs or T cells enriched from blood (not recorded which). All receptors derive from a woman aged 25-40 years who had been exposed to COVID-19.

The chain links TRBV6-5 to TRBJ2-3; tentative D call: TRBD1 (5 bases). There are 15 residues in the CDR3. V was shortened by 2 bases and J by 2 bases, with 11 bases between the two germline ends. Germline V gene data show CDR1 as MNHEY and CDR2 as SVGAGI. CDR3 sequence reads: CASSYRGFNTDTQYF. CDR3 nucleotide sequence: TGTGCCAGCAGTTACAGGGGATTCAACACAGATACGCAGTATTTT.

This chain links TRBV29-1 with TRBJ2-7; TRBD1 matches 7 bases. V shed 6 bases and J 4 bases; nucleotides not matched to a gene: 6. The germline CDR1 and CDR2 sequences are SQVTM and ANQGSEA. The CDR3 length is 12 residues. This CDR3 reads CSVLQGKYEQYF. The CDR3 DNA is TGCAGCGTCCTACAGGGGAAGTACGAGCAGTACTTC.

CDR3 loop: CSVEGTGPLGYTF. CDR3 DNA: TGCAGCGTTGAAGGGACAGGGCCCCTCGGCTACACCTTC. This chain uses TRBV29-1 with TRBJ1-2, with 8 nucleotides matching TRBD1. The CDR3 has 13 amino acids. Germline trimming cut 1 base from V and 8 bases from J; bases unmatched to any gene: 6. The germline V gene encodes CDR1 SQVTM and CDR2 ANQGSEA.

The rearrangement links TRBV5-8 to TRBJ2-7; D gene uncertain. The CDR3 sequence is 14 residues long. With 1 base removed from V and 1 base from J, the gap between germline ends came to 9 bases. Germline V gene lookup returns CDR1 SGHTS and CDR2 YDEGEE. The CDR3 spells CASSLFRVSYEQYF. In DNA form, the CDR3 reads TGTGCCAGCAGCTTGTTCCGGGTTTCCTACGAGCAGTACTTC.

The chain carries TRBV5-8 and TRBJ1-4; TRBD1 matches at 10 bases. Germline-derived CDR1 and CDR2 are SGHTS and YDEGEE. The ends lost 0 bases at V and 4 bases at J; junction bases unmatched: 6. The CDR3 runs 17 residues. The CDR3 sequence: CASSLGDRGDGNEKLFF. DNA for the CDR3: TGTGCCAGCAGCTTGGGGGACAGGGGAGATGGTAATGAAAAACTGTTTTTT.

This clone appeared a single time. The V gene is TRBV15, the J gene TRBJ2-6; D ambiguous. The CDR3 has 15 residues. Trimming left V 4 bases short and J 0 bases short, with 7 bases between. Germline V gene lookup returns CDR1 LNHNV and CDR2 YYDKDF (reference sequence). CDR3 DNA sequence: TGTGCCACCAGCATGCACAGCTCTGGGGCCAACGTCCTGACTTTC. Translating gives CATSMHSSGANVLTF.

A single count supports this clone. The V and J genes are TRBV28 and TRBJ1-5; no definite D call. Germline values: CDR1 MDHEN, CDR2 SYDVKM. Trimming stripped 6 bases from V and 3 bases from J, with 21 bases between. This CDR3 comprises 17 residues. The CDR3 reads CASRPIHKGRDNQPQHF. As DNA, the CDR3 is TGTGCCAGCAGACCGATACACAAGGGTCGGGACAATCAGCCCCAGCATTTT.

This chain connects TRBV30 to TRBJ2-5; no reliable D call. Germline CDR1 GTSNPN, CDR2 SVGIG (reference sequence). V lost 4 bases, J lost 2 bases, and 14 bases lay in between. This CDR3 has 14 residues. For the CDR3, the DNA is TGTGCCTGGAAGTTTAGAACCCAACAAGAGACCCAGTACTTC. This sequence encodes CAWKFRTQQETQYF.

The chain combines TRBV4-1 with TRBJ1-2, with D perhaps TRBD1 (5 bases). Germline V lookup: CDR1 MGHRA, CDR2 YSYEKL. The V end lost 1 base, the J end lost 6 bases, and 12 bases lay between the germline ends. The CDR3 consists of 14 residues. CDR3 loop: CASSQVGGADGYTF. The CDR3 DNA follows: TGCGCCAGCAGCCAAGTTGGAGGGGCGGATGGCTACACCTTC.

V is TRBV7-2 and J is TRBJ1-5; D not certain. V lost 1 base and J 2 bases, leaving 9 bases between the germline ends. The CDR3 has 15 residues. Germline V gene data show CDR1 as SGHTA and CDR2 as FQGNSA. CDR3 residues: CASSLVTSGNQPQHF. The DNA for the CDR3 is TGTGCCAGCAGCTTAGTCACGTCGGGCAATCAGCCCCAGCATTTT.

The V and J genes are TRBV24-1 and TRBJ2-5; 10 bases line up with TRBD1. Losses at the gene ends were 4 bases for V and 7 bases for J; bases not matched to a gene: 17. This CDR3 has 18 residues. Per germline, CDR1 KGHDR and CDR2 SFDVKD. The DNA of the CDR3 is TGTGCCACCAGTGACCCTGGCCAAGAATGGACAGGGGGGATGACCCAGTACTTC. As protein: CATSDPGQEWTGGMTQYF.

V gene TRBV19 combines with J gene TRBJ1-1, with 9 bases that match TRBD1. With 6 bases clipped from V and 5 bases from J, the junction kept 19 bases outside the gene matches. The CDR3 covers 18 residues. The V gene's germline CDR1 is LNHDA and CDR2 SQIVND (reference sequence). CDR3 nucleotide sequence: TGTGCCAGTAGCCCAAACGGACAGGGGATTGATCTAGGGACTGAAGCTTTCTTT. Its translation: CASSPNGQGIDLGTEAFF.